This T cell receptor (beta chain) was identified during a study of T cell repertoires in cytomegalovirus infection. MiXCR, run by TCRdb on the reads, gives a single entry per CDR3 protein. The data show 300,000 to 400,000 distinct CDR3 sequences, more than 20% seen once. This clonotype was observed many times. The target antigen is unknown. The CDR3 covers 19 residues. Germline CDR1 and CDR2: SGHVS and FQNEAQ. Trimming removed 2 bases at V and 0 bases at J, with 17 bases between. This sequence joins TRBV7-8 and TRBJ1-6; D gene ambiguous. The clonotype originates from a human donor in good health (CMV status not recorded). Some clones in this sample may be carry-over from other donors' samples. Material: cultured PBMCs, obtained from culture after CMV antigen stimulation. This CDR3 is CASSLLPQVDSSYNSPLHF. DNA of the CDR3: TGTGCCAGCAGCTTATTGCCGCAGGTTGATAGCTCCTATAATTCACCCCTCCACTTT.